These T cell receptor beta chains were read from a single sample in a study of shared clonotypes between healthy human individuals. The method was immunoSEQ multiplex PCR; TCRdb's version includes in-frame clones alone and lacks a portion of them. The table shows about 2.4 million clones, with approximately 93% occurring only once. The sample comprised naive CD4+ T cells from PBMCs. The receptors stem from a man between 18 and 29 years old in good health. Some clones in this sample may be carry-over from other donors' samples. Each CDR3 is given with its conserved first and last residue. The D gene is left open where the match is weak. Clone sizes are given selectively: once, few, many, or a class where the clone is expanded.

D: TRBD2; J: TRBJ2-2; size: once; V: TRBV5-4; CDR3: CASSLGGAGDGTGELFF; DNA: TGTGCCAGCAGCCTGGGTGGAGCGGGAGATGGGACCGGGGAGCTGTTTTTT
D: .; J: TRBJ1-1; size: .; V: TRBV27; CDR3: CASQTRGDTEAFF; DNA: TGTGCCAGCCAAACACGGGGGGACACTGAAGCTTTCTTT
D: TRBD1; J: TRBJ2-7; size: .; V: TRBV19; CDR3: CASSSGQGVYEQYF; DNA: TGTGCCAGTAGTTCGGGACAGGGGGTCTACGAGCAGTACTTC
D: TRBD2; J: TRBJ2-5; size: .; V: TRBV5-1; CDR3: CASSIVSTSSQETQYF; DNA: TGCGCCAGCAGTATAGTTTCGACTAGCTCCCAAGAGACCCAGTACTTC
D: .; J: TRBJ1-5; size: .; V: TRBV2; CDR3: CASGAWGQSQPQHF; DNA: TGTGCCAGCGGCGCGTGGGGGCAAAGTCAGCCCCAGCATTTT
D: TRBD2; J: TRBJ2-7; size: .; V: TRBV29-1; CDR3: CSVVASGMGEQYF; DNA: TGCAGCGTTGTAGCGAGCGGGATGGGTGAGCAGTACTTC
D: TRBD2; J: TRBJ2-1; size: .; V: TRBV7-7; CDR3: CASSHAAGVGEQFF; DNA: TGTGCCAGCAGCCATGCAGCGGGAGTCGGGGAGCAGTTCTTC
D: .; J: TRBJ1-1; size: .; V: TRBV7-9; CDR3: CASSLALGNTEAFF; DNA: TGTGCCAGCAGCTTAGCCCTAGGGAACACTGAAGCTTTCTTT
D: .; J: TRBJ1-1; size: .; V: TRBV10-3; CDR3: CAITRGRDGPNTEAFF; DNA: TGTGCCATCACCCGTGGAAGGGATGGCCCGAACACTGAAGCTTTCTTT
D: .; J: TRBJ2-7; size: once; V: TRBV10-3; CDR3: CAISDYASAFGQYF; DNA: TGTGCCATCAGTGATTACGCTTCAGCCTTCGGGCAGTACTTC
D: TRBD2; J: TRBJ2-5; size: .; V: TRBV9; CDR3: CASSVEGSGSGETQYF; DNA: TGTGCCAGCAGCGTAGAGGGTAGCGGGAGCGGGGAGACCCAGTACTTC
D: .; J: TRBJ1-5; size: .; V: TRBV28; CDR3: CASSFFARNQPQHF; DNA: TGTGCCAGCAGTTTTTTCGCCCGCAATCAGCCCCAGCATTTT
D: .; J: TRBJ2-5; size: .; V: TRBV4-2; CDR3: CASSQGADGETQYF; DNA: TGTGCCAGCAGCCAAGGGGCTGACGGAGAGACCCAGTACTTC
D: .; J: TRBJ1-1; size: few; V: TRBV2; CDR3: CASSFLSRVGTEAFF; DNA: TGTGCCAGCAGCTTTCTTTCCAGGGTAGGGACTGAAGCTTTCTTT
D: TRBD2; J: TRBJ2-1; size: .; V: TRBV15; CDR3: CATSRVTSGAYNEQFF; DNA: TGTGCCACCAGCAGGGTTACTAGCGGTGCGTACAATGAGCAGTTCTTC
D: .; J: TRBJ1-5; size: .; V: TRBV5-1; CDR3: CASREVSGDQPQHF; DNA: TGCGCCAGCAGGGAGGTATCAGGAGACCAGCCCCAGCATTTT
D: TRBD1; J: TRBJ2-5; size: .; V: TRBV6-1; CDR3: CASSTHRGRWETQYF; DNA: TGTGCCAGCAGTACCCACAGGGGGCGTTGGGAGACCCAGTACTTC
D: TRBD1; J: TRBJ2-7; size: .; V: TRBV30; CDR3: CAWSDRGYEQYF; DNA: TGTGCCTGGAGCGACAGGGGCTACGAGCAGTACTTC
D: .; J: TRBJ2-5; size: .; V: TRBV18; CDR3: CASSPLAKETQYF; DNA: TGTGCCAGCTCACCTCTAGCAAAAGAGACCCAGTACTTC
D: .; J: TRBJ2-7; size: .; V: TRBV10-1; CDR3: CASSISSGYEQYF; DNA: TGCGCCAGCAGCATTAGTAGCGGCTACGAGCAGTACTTC
D: TRBD1; J: TRBJ1-2; size: .; V: TRBV5-1; CDR3: CASTTGQGAGGYTF; DNA: TGCGCCTCCACAACCGGACAGGGGGCCGGTGGCTACACCTTC
D: TRBD2; J: TRBJ2-5; size: .; V: TRBV11-2; CDR3: CASSSPPEREGLKTQYF; DNA: TGTGCCAGCAGCTCGCCCCCAGAGCGGGAGGGCCTGAAGACCCAGTACTTC
D: .; J: TRBJ2-3; size: .; V: TRBV27; CDR3: CASASGLGRDTQYF; DNA: TGTGCCAGCGCTTCGGGACTGGGTAGGGATACGCAGTATTTT
D: TRBD1; J: TRBJ1-1; size: .; V: TRBV28; CDR3: CASSSGQGGTEAFF; DNA: TGTGCCAGCAGTAGTGGACAGGGCGGGACTGAAGCTTTCTTT
D: .; J: TRBJ2-5; size: .; V: TRBV27; CDR3: CASRRVGTETQYF; DNA: TGTGCCAGCAGACGCGTCGGGACGGAGACCCAGTACTTC
D: .; J: TRBJ2-3; size: .; V: TRBV7-3; CDR3: CASSLGVATDTQYF; DNA: TGTGCCAGCAGCTTAGGCGTGGCAACAGATACGCAGTATTTT
D: .; J: TRBJ1-5; size: .; V: TRBV29-1; CDR3: CSVQQTSNQPQHF; DNA: TGCAGCGTCCAACAGACTAGCAATCAGCCCCAGCATTTT
D: .; J: TRBJ2-5; size: .; V: TRBV5-4; CDR3: CASSLTSIVQGETQYF; DNA: TGTGCCAGCAGCTTAACTTCGATTGTCCAGGGAGAGACCCAGTACTTC
D: .; J: TRBJ1-1; size: .; V: TRBV7-6; CDR3: CASPYLGVTEAFF; DNA: TGTGCCAGCCCTTACTTGGGAGTCACTGAAGCTTTCTTT
D: .; J: TRBJ2-7; size: .; V: TRBV2; CDR3: CASSQDRGEQYF; DNA: TGTGCCAGCAGCCAGGACAGAGGGGAGCAGTACTTC
D: .; J: TRBJ2-7; size: once; V: TRBV27; CDR3: CASSFGYEQYF; DNA: TGTGCCAGCAGTTTCGGGTACGAGCAGTACTTC
D: .; J: TRBJ1-4; size: .; V: TRBV5-4; CDR3: CASSLGGWDEKLFF; DNA: TGTGCCAGCAGCTTGGGGGGTTGGGATGAAAAACTGTTTTTT
D: TRBD2; J: TRBJ2-3; size: .; V: TRBV10-3; CDR3: CAISEFIAGRTDTQYF; DNA: TGTGCCATCAGTGAGTTTATAGCGGGCCGCACAGATACGCAGTATTTT